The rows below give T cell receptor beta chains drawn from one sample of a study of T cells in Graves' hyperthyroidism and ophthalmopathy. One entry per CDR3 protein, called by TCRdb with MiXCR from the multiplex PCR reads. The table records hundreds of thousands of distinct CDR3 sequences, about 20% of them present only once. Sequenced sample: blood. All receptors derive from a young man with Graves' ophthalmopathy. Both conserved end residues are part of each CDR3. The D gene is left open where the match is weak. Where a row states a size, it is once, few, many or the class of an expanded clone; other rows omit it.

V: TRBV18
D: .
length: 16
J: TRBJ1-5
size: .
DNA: TGTGCCAGCTCACGACAGGCCCAATATAGCAATCAGCCCCAGCATTTT
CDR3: CASSRQAQYSNQPQHF

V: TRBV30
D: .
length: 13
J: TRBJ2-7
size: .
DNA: TGTGCCTGGAGTGAGGTCAGGGTCTACGAGCAGTACTTC
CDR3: CAWSEVRVYEQYF

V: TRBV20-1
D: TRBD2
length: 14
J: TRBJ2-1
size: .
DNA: TGTAGTGCTAGCTACCGACGGGGGGGGCGTGAGCAGTTCTTC
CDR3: CSASYRRGGREQFF

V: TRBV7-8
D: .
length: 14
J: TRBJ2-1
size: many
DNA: TGTGCCAGCAGAGAACGGGCCAGGGGCAATGAGCAGTTCTTC
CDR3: CASRERARGNEQFF

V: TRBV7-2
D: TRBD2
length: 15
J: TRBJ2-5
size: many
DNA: TGTGCCAGCAGCCTAAGGCGGCGGGAGGGAGAGACCCAGTACTTC
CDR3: CASSLRRREGETQYF

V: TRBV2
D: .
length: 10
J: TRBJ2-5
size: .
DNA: TGTGCCAGCAGAGTTGAGACCCAGTACTTC
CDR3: CASRVETQYF

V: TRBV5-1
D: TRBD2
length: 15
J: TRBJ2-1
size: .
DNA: TGCGCCAGCAGCTTGACTAGCGGGAGTTCGAATGAGCAGTTCTTC
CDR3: CASSLTSGSSNEQFF

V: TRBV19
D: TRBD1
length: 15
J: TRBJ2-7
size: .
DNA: TGTGCCAGTAGTAGACAATCATCGACAGGGTTCGAGCAGTACTTC
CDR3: CASSRQSSTGFEQYF

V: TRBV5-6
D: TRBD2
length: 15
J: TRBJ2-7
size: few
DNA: TGTGCCAGCAGCCAACAAGCGGGAGGTACCCACGAGCAGTACTTC
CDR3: CASSQQAGGTHEQYF

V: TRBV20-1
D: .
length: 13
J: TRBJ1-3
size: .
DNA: TGCAGTGCTTATCTGTCCTCTGGAAACACCATATATTTT
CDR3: CSAYLSSGNTIYF

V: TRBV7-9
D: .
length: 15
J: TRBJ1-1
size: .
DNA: TGTGCCAGCAGCTACTGGACGGGCATGAACACTGAAGCTTTCTTT
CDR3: CASSYWTGMNTEAFF